These 26 T cell receptor beta chains were sequenced from one sample in a study of blood T cell repertoires in COVID-19. The data were produced by immunoSEQ multiplex PCR, yet TCRdb's version contains in-frame clones alone and is incomplete. The sample has approximately 120,000 clones; 85% are singletons. The sequenced sample consisted of peripheral blood. These receptors all come from a man at least 80 years old with active or convalescent COVID-19.

The chain links TRBV29-1 to TRBJ2-5, with D maybe TRBD1 (6 bases). Germline loops: CDR1 SQVTM, CDR2 ANQGSEA. This CDR3 is built from 14 residues. V lost 2 bases and J lost 2, with 12 bases in between. The CDR3 is CSVEFHREQETQYF. In nucleotides, the CDR3 is TGCAGCGTTGAATTCCACAGGGAGCAAGAGACCCAGTACTTC.

The J gene is TRBJ1-4, the V gene TRBV19, with D maybe TRBD1 (6 bases). V lost 0 bases, J lost 11 bases, and 13 bases lay in between. In germline, CDR1 is LNHDA, CDR2 SQIVND (reference sequence). The length of the CDR3 is 14 residues. The CDR3 sequence: CASSIEAGVAKLFF. The CDR3 coding sequence is TGTGCCAGTAGTATAGAGGCAGGGGTTGCGAAACTGTTTTTT.

A few counts support this clone. This chain connects TRBV6-5 to TRBJ1-5; the match to TRBD1 covers 8 bases. Trimming removed 6 bases from V and 2 bases from J; junction bases left unmatched: 3. This CDR3 is 14 amino acids long. CDR1 is MNHEY and CDR2 is SVGAGI in the germline V gene. The CDR3 spells CASRETGGNQPQHF. The CDR3 region has the DNA TGTGCCAGCAGGGAGACAGGGGGCAATCAGCCCCAGCATTTT.

J is TRBJ1-1 and V is TRBV28, with D perhaps TRBD1 (5 bases). CDR3 length equals 15 residues. V was trimmed by 2 bases and J by 1 base, leaving 11 bases between them. Per germline, CDR1 MDHEN and CDR2 SYDVKM. The CDR3 coding sequence is TGTGCCAGCAGTTTAGGGGGGATTGCGAACACTGAAGCTTTCTTT. It yields the protein CASSLGGIANTEAFF.

Comments on this clone: A read error may explain this, as a much larger clone is one base away. This same CDR3 is encoded by further DNA sequences in the sample. V usage is TRBV9 and J usage is TRBJ1-1; 8 bases match TRBD1. From germline, CDR1 is SGDLS and CDR2 YYNGEE. V lost 5 bases and J lost 3; bases outside the gene matches: 3. This CDR3 comprises 13 residues. CDR3 loop: CASSVQGDTEAFF. DNA of the CDR3: TGTGCCAGCAGTGTACAGGGGGACACTGAAGCTTTCTTT.

V gene TRBV6-5 combines with J gene TRBJ2-7; 14 nucleotides align to TRBD2. The CDR3 has 16 residues. The V gene end was trimmed by 0 bases and the J gene end by 2 bases; junction bases not matched to a gene: 0. Germline loops: CDR1 MNHEY, CDR2 SVGAGI. CDR3 coding DNA: TGTGCCAGCAGTTACTCGGGACTAGCGGGAGCCTACGAGCAGTACTTC. It is translated as CASSYSGLAGAYEQYF.

The gene calls are TRBV27 and TRBJ1-5; 7 positions match TRBD1. Losses at the gene ends were 5 bases for V and 6 bases for J; bases not matched to a gene: 7. The CDR3 consists of 14 residues. Germline V gives CDR1 MNHEY, CDR2 SMNVEV (reference sequence). The CDR3 DNA sequence: TGTGCCAGCAGTCGACAGGGTCTAGGTCAGCCCCAGCATTTT. Its translation is CASSRQGLGQPQHF.

This clone has only a few counts. The chain joins TRBV7-3 to TRBJ2-3; 10 nucleotides align to TRBD2. This CDR3 has 16 residues. Germline assignment: CDR1 SGHTA and CDR2 FQGTGA. V trimming: 4 bases; J trimming: 5 bases; junction bases outside the gene matches: 9. The CDR3, as DNA: TGTGCCAGCAGCTCCGGTTTAGCGGGGGGCAAAGATACGCAGTATTTT. This translates into CASSSGLAGGKDTQYF.

The chain links TRBV4-3 to TRBJ1-1; D call uncertain. The CDR3 has 13 amino acids. Trimming left V 2 bases short and J 1 base short, with 5 bases between. Per the germline V gene, CDR1 is LGHNA and CDR2 is YSLEER. The CDR3 nucleotides are TGCGCCAGCAGCCAAACACAGAACACTGAAGCTTTCTTT. This codes for CASSQTQNTEAFF.

This chain uses TRBV7-8 with TRBJ1-6; D is possibly TRBD1 (6 bases). The V end was cut by 4 bases, the J end by 10 bases, with 23 bases between. Germline-derived CDR1 and CDR2 are SGHVS and FQNEAQ. This CDR3 is built from 17 residues. Written as DNA, the CDR3 is TGTGCCAGCAGCTCAGCTTACCGGGGCAGGGGTGGATCACCCCTCCACTTT. Translated, it gives CASSSAYRGRGGSPLHF. Variable domain in full (rest from reference TRBV7-8 and TRBJ1-6): GAGVSQSPRYKVAKRGQDVALRCDPISGHVSLFWYQQALGQGPEFLTYFQNEAQLDKSGLPSDRFFAERPEGSVSTLKIQRTQQEDSAVYLCASSSAYRGRGGSPLHFGNGTRLTVT.

The table lists this clone with a few counts. The V gene is TRBV2, the J gene TRBJ2-7; TRBD1 agrees at 10 bases. From germline, CDR1 is SNHLY and CDR2 FYNNEI. The CDR3 length is 15 residues. Trimming at V came to 5 bases and at J to 5 bases, leaving 9 bases not matched to a gene. CDR3 nucleotides: TGTGCCAGCAGTTTCGGCCGGGACAGGGGTCACGAGCAGTACTTC. This codes for CASSFGRDRGHEQYF.

Regarding this clone: At one boundary the junction diverges from the germline segment, which might be a read error. This chain uses TRBV19 with TRBJ2-1, with 10 bases that match TRBD1. The CDR3 covers 13 residues. The germline V gene has CDR1 LNHDA and CDR2 SQIVND (reference sequence). CDR3 sequence reads: CASSTTGTGVLIF. The DNA of the CDR3 is TGTGCCAGTAGTACTACCGGGACAGGGGTGTTGATCTTC.

The rearrangement joins TRBV4-1 to TRBJ1-2, with no clear D. V lost 0 bases, J lost 3 bases, and 14 bases lay in between. Germline V lookup: CDR1 MGHRA, CDR2 YSYEKL. CDR3 length equals 16 residues. The CDR3 here is CASSQDVGEEYYGYTF. The CDR3 bases are TGCGCCAGCAGCCAAGACGTCGGGGAGGAGTACTATGGCTACACCTTC.

The chain joins TRBV6-2 or TRBV6-3 to TRBJ2-7; 7 bases line up with TRBD1. There are 14 residues in the CDR3. With 4 bases clipped from V and 4 bases from J, the junction kept 7 bases outside the gene matches. Germline CDR1 is MNHEY and CDR2 is SVGEGT. CDR3 in amino acids: CASSFGQETYEQYF. In DNA form, the CDR3 reads TGTGCCAGCAGTTTCGGACAGGAGACGTACGAGCAGTACTTC.

This clone was observed a single time. The rearrangement links TRBV5-1 to TRBJ2-7, with TRBD1 as a possible D gene (6 bases). The CDR3 extends over 15 amino acids. V lost 5 bases, J lost 7 bases, and 22 bases lay in between. The V gene's germline CDR1 is SGHRS and CDR2 YFSETQ. CDR3 residues: CASSQNAQGVAEQYF. CDR3 DNA sequence: TGCGCCAGCAGTCAAAACGCACAGGGAGTGGCAGAGCAGTACTTC.

The rearrangement uses TRBV28 and TRBJ2-2, with TRBD2 matching over 7 bases. The CDR3 contains 17 residues. Germline CDR1 MDHEN, CDR2 SYDVKM. V was pared by 3 bases and J by 5 bases, with 12 bases of the junction left unmatched. The CDR3 bases are TGTGCCAGCAGTTTTCCCGGGGGGAGGGACGTGACCGGGGAGCTGTTTTTT. Translation: CASSFPGGRDVTGELFF.

The chain couples TRBV6-5 to TRBJ2-7, with a weak D call TRBD1 (5 bases). There are 16 residues in the CDR3. Germline CDR1 MNHEY, CDR2 SVGAGI. V was shortened by 0 bases and J by 3 bases, with 15 bases between the two germline ends. CDR3 nucleotide sequence: TGTGCCAGCAGTTACTCGGCAGGGCCCCTAATCTACGAGCAGTACTTC. Residues: CASSYSAGPLIYEQYF.

This chain uses TRBV4-3 with TRBJ2-3; 7 bases are shared with TRBD2. Germline V gene data show CDR1 as LGHNA and CDR2 as YSLEER. The ends lost 0 bases at V and 12 bases at J; junction bases unmatched: 6. This CDR3 has 13 amino acids. The CDR3 nucleotides read TGCGCCAGCAGCCAAGATCGGGGACTAAATCAGTATTTT. This translates into CASSQDRGLNQYF.

The V and J genes are TRBV10-3 and TRBJ2-7; 9 bases are shared with TRBD2. CDR3 length equals 13 residues. Germline lookup yields CDR1 ENHRY and CDR2 SYGVKD. Unmatched junction bases numbered 2, after V lost 8 bases and J lost 0 bases. CDR3 in amino acids: CAILTSGSYEQYF. CDR3 bases: TGTGCCATCTTGACTAGCGGCTCCTACGAGCAGTACTTC.

This clone was seen more than once but under ten times. This rearrangement joins TRBV12-5 to TRBJ1-2, with 7 positions matching TRBD1. There are 12 residues in the CDR3. The V and J ends lost 4 bases and 8 bases, in that order; junction bases with no gene match: 4. The germline V gene encodes CDR1 LGHNT and CDR2 FRNRAP. Here the CDR3 reads CASGWNRGGYTF. CDR3 nucleotides: TGTGCTAGTGGTTGGAACAGGGGCGGCTACACCTTC.

This chain uses TRBV11-2 with TRBJ1-2; unclear D gene. The CDR3 is 15 amino acids. Germline values: CDR1 SGHAT, CDR2 FQNNGV. V was cut by 8 bases and J by 4 bases, with 20 bases left in between. CDR3 coding DNA: TGTGCCAGCCGACTCGGCCTATCAGAGGGCTATGGCTACACCTTC. Translating gives CASRLGLSEGYGYTF.

V gene TRBV7-8 combines with J gene TRBJ2-1; 7 bases agree with TRBD2. This CDR3 spans 19 amino acids. The germline V gene has CDR1 SGHVS and CDR2 FQNEAQ. V gave up 3 bases and J gave up 3 bases; unmatched junction bases: 17. The CDR3 loop is CASSLTPQIAGLRYNEQFF. CDR3 DNA: TGTGCCAGCAGCTTGACCCCCCAAATAGCGGGCCTGCGCTACAATGAGCAGTTCTTC.

J is TRBJ1-4 and V is TRBV6-5; D ambiguous. V gave up 4 bases and J gave up 8 bases, with 11 bases separating them. Germline V lookup: CDR1 MNHEY, CDR2 SVGAGI. There are 13 residues in the CDR3. The CDR3 region is CASSFGYGEKLFF. The CDR3 nucleotides are TGTGCCAGCAGTTTCGGGTATGGAGAAAAACTGTTTTTT.

The rearrangement links TRBV7-2 to TRBJ1-2; D uncertain. The germline gives CDR1 SGHTA, CDR2 FQGNSA. This CDR3 is built from 16 residues. Trimming removed 0 bases from V and 8 bases from J, with 19 bases in between. CDR3 coding DNA: TGTGCCAGCAGCTTAGCAAGTCCCCGAGATACGAGGGGCTACACCTTC. Translation gives CASSLASPRDTRGYTF. The full variable domain, rest sourced from reference TRBV7-2 and TRBJ1-2, is GAGVSQSPSNKVTEKGKDVELRCDPISGHTALYWYRQSLGQGLEFLIYFQGNSAPDKSGLPSDRFSAERTGGSVSTLTIQRTQQEDSAVYLCASSLASPRDTRGYTFGSGTRLTVV.

This clone is a singleton in its sample. This chain uses TRBV11-2 with TRBJ2-3, with unresolved D. The CDR3 contains 15 residues. Trimming took 2 bases from V and 6 from J, leaving 15 bases between them. Per the germline V gene, CDR1 is SGHAT and CDR2 is FQNNGV. Written as DNA, the CDR3 is TGTGCCAGCAGCTTATCACAGTTTTCAAGGGATACGCAGTATTTT. It codes for CASSLSQFSRDTQYF.

This clone turned up a few times. The chain carries TRBV5-6 and TRBJ2-4; TRBD2 matches 8 bases. In germline, CDR1 is SGHDT, CDR2 YYEEEE. The CDR3 runs to 14 residues. V gave up 0 bases and J gave up 6 bases; unmatched junction bases: 2. The CDR3 DNA is TGTGCCAGCAGCTTGGCGGGAGGGGGAAACATTCAGTACTTC. Its protein product is CASSLAGGGNIQYF.